This T cell receptor beta chain emerged from a study of blood T cell repertoires in COVID-19. This table comes from immunoSEQ multiplex PCR, and its TCRdb copy is limited to in-frame clones, with some not included. The table has roughly 54,000 clones, approximately 85% seen once. V trimming: 8 bases; J trimming: 2 bases; junction bases outside the gene matches: 3. CDR1 and CDR2 from the germline V gene are SNHLY and FYNNEI. The CDR3 consists of 13 residues. The receptor comes from a woman in her sixties or seventies with acute or convalescent COVID-19. The chain recombines TRBV2 with TRBJ2-5, with TRBD2 identical over 9 bases. Sequenced: peripheral blood. The CDR3 DNA follows: TGTGCCAGCCAGCGGGAGGTACAAGAGACCCAGTACTTC. This gives the protein CASQREVQETQYF.